This TCR beta chain is from a study of blood T cell repertoires in COVID-19. Study as a whole: T cells, B-cell-depleted T cells, or PBMCs supplied cDNA or gDNA.

Sequenced by immunoSEQ multiplex PCR; TCRdb stores in-frame clones only, minus some. The table includes approximately 250,000 clones, about 87% detected once. Participants were aged about 18 to 89 years from around 24 US areas. Researchers sorted participants into cohorts using their self-reported clinical history. This clone was counted only a few times. The germline V gene has CDR1 LGHNA and CDR2 YSLEER. Trimming shortened V by 4 bases and J by 0 bases, and 15 bases separated the two germline ends. This CDR3 is 16 amino acids long. The material sequenced was PBMCs or T cells enriched from blood (not recorded which). The gene calls are TRBV4-3 and TRBJ1-2; no clear D. This clonotype originated in a woman aged 40-49 years who had been exposed to COVID-19. CDR3 nucleotide sequence: TGCGCCAGCAGCCGTTTTACGGAGAGGGCTAACTATGGCTACACCTTC. Its protein product is CASSRFTERANYGYTF.